The sequence of this TCR beta chain was determined in a study of blood T cell repertoires in COVID-19. CDR1 and CDR2 from the germline V gene are SGHRS and YFSETQ. The CDR3 totals 13 residues. Trimming took 5 bases from V and 5 from J, leaving 11 bases between them. Assay: immunoSEQ multiplex PCR; the TCRdb copy retains only in-frame clones and omits some. The sample has around 200,000 clones, around 83% seen once. This clone appeared many times. Other DNA sequences in this specimen translate into the identical CDR3. V and J are TRBV5-1 and TRBJ1-5; the D gene is possibly TRBD1 (6 bases). The sequence was collected from a woman in her forties or fifties with acute or convalescent COVID-19. Material for sequencing was peripheral blood. CDR3 in amino acids: CASSFEGDQPQHF. CDR3 DNA: TGCGCCAGCAGTTTTGAGGGGGATCAGCCCCAGCATTTT.